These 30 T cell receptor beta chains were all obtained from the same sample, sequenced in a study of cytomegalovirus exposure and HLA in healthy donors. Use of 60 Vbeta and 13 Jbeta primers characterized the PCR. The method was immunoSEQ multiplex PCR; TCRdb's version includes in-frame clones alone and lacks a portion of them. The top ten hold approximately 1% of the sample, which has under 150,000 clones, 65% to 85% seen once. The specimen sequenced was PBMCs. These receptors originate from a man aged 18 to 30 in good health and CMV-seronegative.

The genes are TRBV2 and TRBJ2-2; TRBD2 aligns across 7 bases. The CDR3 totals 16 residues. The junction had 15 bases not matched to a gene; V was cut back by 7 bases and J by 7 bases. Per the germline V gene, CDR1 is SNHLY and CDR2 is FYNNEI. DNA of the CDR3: TGTGCCAGCAAAGGATCGGGGGGACCTCGTAACGGGGAGCTGTTTTTT. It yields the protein CASKGSGGPRNGELFF.

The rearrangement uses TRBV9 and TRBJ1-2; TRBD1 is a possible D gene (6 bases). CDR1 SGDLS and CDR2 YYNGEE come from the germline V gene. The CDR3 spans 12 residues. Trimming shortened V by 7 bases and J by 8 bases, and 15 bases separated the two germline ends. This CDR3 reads CASQTGSGGYTF. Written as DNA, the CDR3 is TGTGCCAGCCAAACAGGGTCTGGAGGCTACACCTTC. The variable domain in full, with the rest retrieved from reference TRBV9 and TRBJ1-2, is DSGVTQTPKHLITATGQRVTLRCSPRSGDLSVYWYQQSLDQGLQFLIQYYNGEERAKGNILERFSAQQFPDLHSELNLSSLELGDSALYFCASQTGSGGYTFGSGTRLTVV.

The CDR3 coding sequence is TGTGCCAGCAGCTGGAGCGGGGGACAGGGCTTTTACGAGCAGTACTTC. Translating it yields CASSWSGGQGFYEQYF. The rearrangement joins TRBV11-1 to TRBJ2-7, with a tentative D call TRBD1 (9 bases). Germline lookup yields CDR1 SGHAT and CDR2 FQDESV (reference sequence). Trimming took off 4 bases at V and 4 bases at J, with 20 bases between the two ends. The CDR3 extends over 16 amino acids.

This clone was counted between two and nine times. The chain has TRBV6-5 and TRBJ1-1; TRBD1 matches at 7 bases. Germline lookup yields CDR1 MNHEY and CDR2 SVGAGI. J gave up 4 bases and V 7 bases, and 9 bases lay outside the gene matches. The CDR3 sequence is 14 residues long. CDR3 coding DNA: TGTGCCAGCATCAGAGGGACAGCATCCACTGAAGCTTTCTTT. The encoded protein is CASIRGTASTEAFF.

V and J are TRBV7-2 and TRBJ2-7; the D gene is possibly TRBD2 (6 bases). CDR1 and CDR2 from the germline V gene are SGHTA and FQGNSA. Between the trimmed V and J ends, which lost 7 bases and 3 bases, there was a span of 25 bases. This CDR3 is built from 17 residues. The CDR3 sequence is CASNLVVGAGSHYEQYF. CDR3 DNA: TGTGCCAGCAATCTAGTGGTAGGCGCGGGGTCCCACTACGAGCAGTACTTC.

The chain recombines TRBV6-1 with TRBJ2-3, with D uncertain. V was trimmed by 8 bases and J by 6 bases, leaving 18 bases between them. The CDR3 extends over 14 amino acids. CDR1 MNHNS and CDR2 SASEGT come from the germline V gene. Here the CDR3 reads CASVRSDTPDTQYF. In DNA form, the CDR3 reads TGTGCCAGCGTTCGGAGTGATACGCCTGATACGCAGTATTTT.

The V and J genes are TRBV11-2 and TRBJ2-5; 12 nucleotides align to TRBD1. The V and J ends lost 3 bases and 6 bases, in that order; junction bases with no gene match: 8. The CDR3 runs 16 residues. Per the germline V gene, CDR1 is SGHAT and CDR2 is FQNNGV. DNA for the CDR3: TGTGCCAGCAGCTTCTCCGGGACAGGGGGCGGGAAGACCCAGTACTTC. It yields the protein CASSFSGTGGGKTQYF.

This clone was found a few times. CDR3 sequence: CASKETYNSPLHF. The CDR3 DNA is TGTGCCAGCAAAGAGACTTATAATTCACCCCTCCACTTT. The chain uses TRBV6-1 and TRBJ1-6; D uncertain. This CDR3 spans 13 amino acids. The V gene's germline CDR1 is MNHNS and CDR2 SASEGT. Trimming took off 7 bases at V and 4 bases at J, with 8 bases between the two ends.

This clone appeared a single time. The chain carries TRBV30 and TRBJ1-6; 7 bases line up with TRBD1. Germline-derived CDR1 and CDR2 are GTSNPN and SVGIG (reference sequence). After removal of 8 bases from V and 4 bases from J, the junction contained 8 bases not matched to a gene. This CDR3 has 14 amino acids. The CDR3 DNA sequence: TGTGCCCGTGGGACAGCCCCTTATAATTCACCCCTCCACTTT. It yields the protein CARGTAPYNSPLHF.

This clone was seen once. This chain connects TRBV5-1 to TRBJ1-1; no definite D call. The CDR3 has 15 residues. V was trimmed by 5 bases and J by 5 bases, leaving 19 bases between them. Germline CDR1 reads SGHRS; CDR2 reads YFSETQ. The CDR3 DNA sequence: TGCGCCAGCAGACAATCGACCGGAGTTGCGACTGAAGCTTTCTTT. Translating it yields CASRQSTGVATEAFF.

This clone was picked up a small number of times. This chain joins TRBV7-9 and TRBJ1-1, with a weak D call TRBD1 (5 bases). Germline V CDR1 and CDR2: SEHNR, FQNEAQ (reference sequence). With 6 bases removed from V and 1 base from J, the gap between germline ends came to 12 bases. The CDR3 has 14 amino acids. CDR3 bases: TGTGCCAGCAGGACGGGACTTTCGAACACTGAAGCTTTCTTT. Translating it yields CASRTGLSNTEAFF.

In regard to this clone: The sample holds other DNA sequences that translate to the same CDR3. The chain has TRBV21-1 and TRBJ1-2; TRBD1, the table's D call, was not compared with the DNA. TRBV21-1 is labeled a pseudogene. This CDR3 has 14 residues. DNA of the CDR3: TGTGCCAGCAGCCAGGGGACAGGGAATTATGGCTACACCTTC. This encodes CASSQGTGNYGYTF.

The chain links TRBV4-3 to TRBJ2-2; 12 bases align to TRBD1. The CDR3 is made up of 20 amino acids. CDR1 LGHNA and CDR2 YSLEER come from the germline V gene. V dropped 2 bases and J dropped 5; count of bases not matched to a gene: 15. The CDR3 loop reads CASSQYLTSGTGGATGELFF. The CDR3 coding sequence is TGCGCCAGCAGCCAATATCTTACCTCCGGGACAGGGGGCGCGACCGGGGAGCTGTTTTTT.

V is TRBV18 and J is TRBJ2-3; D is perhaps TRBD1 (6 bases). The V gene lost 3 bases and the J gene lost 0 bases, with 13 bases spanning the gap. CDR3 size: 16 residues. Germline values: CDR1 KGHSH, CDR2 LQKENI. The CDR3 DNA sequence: TGTGCCAGCTCACCCAACAGGGAAAGGAGCACAGATACGCAGTATTTT. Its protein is CASSPNRERSTDTQYF.

For the CDR3, the DNA is TGTGCCACCGCAGGGGAGGGAGTGAGTGGCTACACCTTC. The encoded protein is CATAGEGVSGYTF. This chain connects TRBV27 to TRBJ1-2, with D possibly matching TRBD1 (6 bases). This CDR3 comprises 13 residues. In germline, CDR1 is MNHEY, CDR2 SMNVEV (reference sequence). The V end was cut by 10 bases, the J end by 7 bases, with 19 bases between.

CDR3 protein: CASSQDKGAGYTF. CDR3 in DNA: TGCGCCAGCAGCCAAGACAAAGGGGCTGGCTACACCTTC. This chain uses TRBV4-3 with TRBJ1-2; TRBD1 is a possible D gene (5 bases). Trimming stripped 0 bases from V and 7 bases from J, with 9 bases between. The germline V gene has CDR1 LGHNA and CDR2 YSLEER. This CDR3 has 13 residues.

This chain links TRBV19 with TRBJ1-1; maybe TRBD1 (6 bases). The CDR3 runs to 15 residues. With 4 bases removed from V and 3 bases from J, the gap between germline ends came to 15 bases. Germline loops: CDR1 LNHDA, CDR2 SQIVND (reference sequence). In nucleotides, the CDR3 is TGTGCCAGTAGTACATCATCAGGGGTTTACACTGAAGCTTTCTTT. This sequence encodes CASSTSSGVYTEAFF.

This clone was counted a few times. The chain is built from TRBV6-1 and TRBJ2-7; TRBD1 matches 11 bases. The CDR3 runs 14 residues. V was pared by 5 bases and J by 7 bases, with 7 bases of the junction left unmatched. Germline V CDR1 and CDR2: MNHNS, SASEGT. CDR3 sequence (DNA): TGTGCCAGCAGTAACCGGGACAGGGGGGGGGAGCAGTACTTC. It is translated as CASSNRDRGGEQYF.

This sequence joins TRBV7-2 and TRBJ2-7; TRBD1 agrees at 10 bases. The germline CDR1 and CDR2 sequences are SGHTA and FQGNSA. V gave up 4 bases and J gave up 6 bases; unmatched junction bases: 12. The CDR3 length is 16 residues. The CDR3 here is CASSSGWGQGIREQYF. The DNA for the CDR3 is TGTGCCAGCAGCTCCGGTTGGGGACAGGGGATTCGCGAGCAGTACTTC.

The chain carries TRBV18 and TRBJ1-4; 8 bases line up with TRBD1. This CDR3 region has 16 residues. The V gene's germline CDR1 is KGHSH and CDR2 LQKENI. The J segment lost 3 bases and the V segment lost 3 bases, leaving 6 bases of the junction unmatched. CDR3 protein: CASSPDREGPNEKLFF. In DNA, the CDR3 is TGTGCCAGCTCACCGGACAGGGAAGGTCCTAATGAAAAACTGTTTTTT.

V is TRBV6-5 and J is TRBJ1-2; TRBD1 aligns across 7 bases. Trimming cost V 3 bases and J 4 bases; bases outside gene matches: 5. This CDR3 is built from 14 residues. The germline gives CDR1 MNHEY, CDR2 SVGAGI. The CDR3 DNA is TGTGCCAGCAGTTATGCCACAGGGGCCTATGGCTACACCTTC. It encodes CASSYATGAYGYTF.

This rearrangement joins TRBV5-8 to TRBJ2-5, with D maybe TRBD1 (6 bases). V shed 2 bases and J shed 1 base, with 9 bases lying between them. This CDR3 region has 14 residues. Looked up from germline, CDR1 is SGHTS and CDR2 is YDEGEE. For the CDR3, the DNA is TGTGCCAGCAGCTTTAGGGGGAGCCAAGAGACCCAGTACTTC. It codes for CASSFRGSQETQYF.

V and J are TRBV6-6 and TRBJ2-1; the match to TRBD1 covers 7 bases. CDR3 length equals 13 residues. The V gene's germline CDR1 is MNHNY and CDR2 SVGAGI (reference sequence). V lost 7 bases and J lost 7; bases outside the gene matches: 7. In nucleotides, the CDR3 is TGTGCCAGCAAGCTTACAGGGGTTAATGAGCAGTTCTTC. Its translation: CASKLTGVNEQFF.

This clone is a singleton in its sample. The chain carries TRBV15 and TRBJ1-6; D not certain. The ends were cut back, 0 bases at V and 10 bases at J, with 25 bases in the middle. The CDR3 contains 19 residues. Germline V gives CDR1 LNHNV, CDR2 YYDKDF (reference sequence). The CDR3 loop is CATSRDLPSTTFPPSPLHF. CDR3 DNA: TGTGCCACCAGCAGAGATCTTCCTTCTACTACATTCCCACCCTCACCCCTCCACTTT.

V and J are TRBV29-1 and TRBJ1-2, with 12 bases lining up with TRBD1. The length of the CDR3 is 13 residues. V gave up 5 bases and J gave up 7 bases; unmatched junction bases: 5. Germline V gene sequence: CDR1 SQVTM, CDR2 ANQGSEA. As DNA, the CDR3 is TGCAGCGTTCGGGGACAGGGGGCGTGTGGCTACACCTTC. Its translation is CSVRGQGACGYTF.

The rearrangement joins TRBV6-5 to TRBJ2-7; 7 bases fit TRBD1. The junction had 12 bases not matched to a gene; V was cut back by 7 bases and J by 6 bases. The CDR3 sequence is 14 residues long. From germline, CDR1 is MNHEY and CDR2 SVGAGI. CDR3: CASTTDRELGEQYF. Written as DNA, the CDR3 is TGTGCCAGCACCACTGACAGGGAATTGGGCGAGCAGTACTTC.

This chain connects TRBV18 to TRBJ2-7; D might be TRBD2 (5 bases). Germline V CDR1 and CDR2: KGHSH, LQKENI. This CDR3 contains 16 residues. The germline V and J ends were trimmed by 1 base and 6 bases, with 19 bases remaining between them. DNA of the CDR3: TGTGCCAGCTCACCACGCTTCGGGAAAGCGGACTTCGAGCAGTACTTC. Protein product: CASSPRFGKADFEQYF. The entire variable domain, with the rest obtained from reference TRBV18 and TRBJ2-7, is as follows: NAGVMQNPRHLVRRRGQEARLRCSPMKGHSHVYWYRQLPEEGLKFMVYLQKENIIDESGMPKERFSAEFPKEGPSILRIQQVVRGDSAAYFCASSPRFGKADFEQYFGPGTRLTVT.

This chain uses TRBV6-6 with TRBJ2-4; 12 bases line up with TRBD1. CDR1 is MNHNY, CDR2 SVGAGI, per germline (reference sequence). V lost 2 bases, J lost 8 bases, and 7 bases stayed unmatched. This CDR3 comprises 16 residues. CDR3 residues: CASSYGDRGPRDIQYF. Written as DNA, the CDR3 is TGTGCCAGCAGTTACGGGGACAGGGGGCCTCGGGACATTCAGTACTTC.

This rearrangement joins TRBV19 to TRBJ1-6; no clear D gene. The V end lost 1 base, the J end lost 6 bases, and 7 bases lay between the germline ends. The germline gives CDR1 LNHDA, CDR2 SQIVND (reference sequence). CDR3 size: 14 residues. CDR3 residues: CASSIVASNSPLHF. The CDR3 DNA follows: TGTGCCAGTAGTATAGTGGCCAGTAATTCACCCCTCCACTTT.

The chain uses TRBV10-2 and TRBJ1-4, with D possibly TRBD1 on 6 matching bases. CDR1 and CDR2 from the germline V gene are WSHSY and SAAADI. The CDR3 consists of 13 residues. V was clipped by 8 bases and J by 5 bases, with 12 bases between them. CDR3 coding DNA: TGCGCCAGCGGGGCAGGGACAAATGAAAAACTGTTTTTT. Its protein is CASGAGTNEKLFF.